This T cell receptor (beta chain) was captured in a study of T cell responses to AZD1222 COVID-19 vaccine. Points from the study as a whole: Repertoires in all cases were sampled only once the peak T cell response had passed. Most donors were white British and more were female, and clonal diversity was possibly underestimated.

Data came from immunoSEQ multiplex PCR; TCRdb stores just in-frame clones and leaves some out. The sample contains 160,000 or so clones, about 90% of which appear only once. Comment on this clone: What it binds is unknown.

With 4 bases removed from V and 4 bases from J, the gap between germline ends came to 13 bases. This CDR3 has 14 amino acids. CDR1 and CDR2 from the germline V gene are LNHDA and SQIVND (reference sequence). This sequence originates from an adult who received the AZD1222 COVID-19 vaccine. Sequencing was performed on peripheral blood, taken 28 days after the second AZD1222 dose. The rearrangement uses TRBV19 and TRBJ1-2, with D hard to call. The CDR3 sequence is CASSKTIGLYGYTF. The CDR3 region has the DNA TGTGCCAGTAGTAAAACAATCGGTCTCTATGGCTACACCTTC.